This T cell receptor beta chain was sequenced for a study of post-analysis software for immune sequencing data. As for the study in general: The patients showed relapsing-remitting, secondary progressive and progressive-relapsing multiple sclerosis courses. Findings and caveats of the study: Those with multiple sclerosis, the patient group, showed significantly lower normalized Chao1 diversity than controls. The study found TRBV5-6, TRBV5-1 and TRBV20-1 among about five TRBV segments more frequent in patients than controls.

The CDR3 length is 15 residues. V was trimmed by 6 bases and J by 0 bases, leaving 14 bases between them. Germline lookup yields CDR1 KGHSH and CDR2 LQKENI. The authors incorporated unique molecular identifiers into the TCR beta cDNA libraries. Each CDR3 protein is one row after TCRdb ran MiXCR on the PCR reads. Altogether roughly 410,000 distinct CDR3 sequences are present, roughly 35% being singletons, with the ten largest covering 13%. About this clonotype itself: The antigen remains unidentified.

The TCR sequence derives from a girl under 18 with multiple sclerosis. The V gene is TRBV18, the J gene TRBJ2-5; D tentatively reads TRBD1 or TRBD2 (5 bases each). Sequencing input: blood. CDR3 region: CASSPGSGHQETQYF. CDR3 nucleotide sequence: TGTGCCAGCTCCCCCGGGTCGGGACACCAAGAGACCCAGTACTTC.